The 24 T cell receptor beta chains below all came from one sample that was sequenced in a study of esophageal squamous cell carcinoma under preoperative chemotherapy. Time point specified: before preoperative PTX-NDP chemotherapy. Each CDR3 protein is one row after TCRdb ran MiXCR on the PCR reads. In the table there are roughly 15,000 distinct CDR3 sequences, less than 60% of which are singletons. The specimen was taken from a patient given preoperative chemotherapy. These receptors all stem from a human donor with esophageal squamous cell carcinoma. The donor label of this sample is uncertain.

The chain combines TRBV10-2 with TRBJ2-1, with 14 positions matching TRBD2. The CDR3 extends over 16 amino acids. Trimming at V came to 6 bases and at J to 4 bases, leaving 5 bases not matched to a gene. Germline V CDR1 and CDR2: WSHSY, SAAADI. This CDR3 reads CASSGTSGSMYNEQFF. Here the CDR3 DNA reads TGCGCCAGCAGCGGGACTAGCGGGAGTATGTACAATGAGCAGTTCTTC.

This clonotype was picked up many times. The rearrangement joins TRBV7-2 to TRBJ2-7; TRBD1 matches at 8 bases. The CDR3 sequence is 15 residues long. Per the germline V gene, CDR1 is SGHTA and CDR2 is FQGNSA. V shed 5 bases and J 3 bases; nucleotides not matched to a gene: 9. In DNA form, the CDR3 reads TGTGCCAGCAGCCGTGACAGGGGAGGTATCTACGAGCAGTACTTC. Translated: CASSRDRGGIYEQYF.

The V call is TRBV6-1, the J call TRBJ2-1; 8 bases agree with TRBD1. In germline, CDR1 is MNHNS, CDR2 SASEGT. This CDR3 contains 13 residues. Germline trimming cut 7 bases from V and 10 bases from J; bases unmatched to any gene: 9. The CDR3 region is CASIGQGAYEQFF. As DNA, the CDR3 is TGTGCCAGCATTGGACAGGGAGCCTACGAGCAGTTCTTC.

This clonotype has more than one count but fewer than ten. The V call is TRBV6-2 or TRBV6-3, the J call TRBJ2-4; TRBD2 is a possible D gene (5 bases). Germline CDR1 and CDR2: MNHEY and SVGEGT. Trimming shortened V by 5 bases and J by 13 bases, and 15 bases separated the two germline ends. This CDR3 has 12 amino acids. Here the CDR3 DNA reads TGTGCCAGCAGTGCGGACTCTAATGAGCAGTACTTC. Translated, it gives CASSADSNEQYF.

This chain joins TRBV25-1 and TRBJ2-3, with 7 nucleotides matching TRBD2. Unmatched junction bases numbered 7, after V lost 3 bases and J lost 1 base. This CDR3 has 16 amino acids. CDR1 is MGHDK and CDR2 is SYGVNS in the germline V gene. Here the CDR3 DNA reads TGTGCCAGCAGTGAGGGCCCCACTAGCGGCACAGATACGCAGTATTTT. This sequence encodes CASSEGPTSGTDTQYF.

This chain connects TRBV12-3 or TRBV12-4 to TRBJ2-5; TRBD2 aligns across 9 bases. Unmatched junction bases numbered 4, after V lost 6 bases and J lost 2 bases. The CDR3 spans 14 residues. CDR3 protein: CASSRLAGQETQYF. The CDR3 DNA reads TGTGCCAGCAGCCGGCTAGCGGGGCAAGAGACCCAGTACTTC.

J is TRBJ2-5 and V is TRBV12-3 or TRBV12-4, with TRBD2 as a possible D gene (5 bases). Judging by the DNA end, TRBJ2-7 fits better; the J call may be wrong. This CDR3 has 12 amino acids. CDR3 amino acids: CASSEGSHEQYF. The CDR3 DNA follows: TGTGCCAGCAGTGAAGGGAGCCACGAGCAGTACTTC.

This clonotype has only a few counts. J is TRBJ2-5 and V is TRBV7-2, with 9 bases aligning to TRBD2. With V trimmed by 4 bases and J by 4 bases, 10 bases remained unmatched. The CDR3 runs 16 residues. The germline CDR1 and CDR2 sequences are SGHTA and FQGNSA. CDR3 in DNA: TGTGCCAGCAGCTCACAGACTAGCGGCACCAGAGAGACCCAGTACTTC. This encodes CASSSQTSGTRETQYF.

This clonotype was observed a handful of times. This chain uses TRBV12-3 or TRBV12-4 with TRBJ2-1; D unresolved. This CDR3 region has 15 residues. V shed 2 bases and J shed 8 bases, with 16 bases lying between them. This CDR3 is CASSLPRPSTDEQFF. The CDR3 DNA follows: TGTGCCAGCAGTTTACCCAGGCCTTCGACCGATGAGCAGTTCTTC.

Comments on this clonotype: An end of the junction differs from the germline gene, which may be a read error. This chain links TRBV7-2 with TRBJ2-5; TRBD2 matches at 7 bases. This CDR3 spans 16 amino acids. The V gene's germline CDR1 is SGHTA and CDR2 FQGNSA. DNA of the CDR3: TGTGCCAGCAGGGGGGGGGGGGGACGGATTCAAGACACCCAGTACTTC. It yields the protein CASRGGGGRIQDTQYF.

The V call is TRBV12-3 or TRBV12-4, the J call TRBJ2-7; 8 nucleotides agree with TRBD1. This CDR3 is 14 amino acids long. The V gene end was trimmed by 4 bases and the J gene end by 6 bases; junction bases not matched to a gene: 8. The CDR3 spells CASSSQNRGVEQYF. The CDR3 bases are TGTGCCAGCAGTTCCCAAAACAGGGGGGTCGAGCAGTACTTC.

This rearrangement joins TRBV7-2 to TRBJ2-1, with 7 bases that match TRBD2. V lost 3 bases to trimming and J lost 4 bases; unmatched junction nucleotides: 3. Germline V CDR1 and CDR2: SGHTA, FQGNSA. The CDR3 has 14 residues. The CDR3 DNA is TGTGCCAGCAGCTTGAGAGCGGGGTACAATGAGCAGTTCTTC. Translated: CASSLRAGYNEQFF. The full variable domain, in which reference TRBV7-2 and TRBJ2-1 provide the parts outside the CDR3, is GAGVSQSPSNKVTEKGKDVELRCDPISGHTALYWYRQSLGQGLEFLIYFQGNSAPDKSGLPSDRFSAERTGGSVSTLTIQRTQQEDSAVYLCASSLRAGYNEQFFGPGTRLTVL.

The chain recombines TRBV7-6 with TRBJ2-1; D could derive from TRBD1 or TRBD2 (5 bases each). The V and J ends lost 1 base and 7 bases respectively, with 11 bases between them. CDR1 and CDR2 (germline): SGHVS, FNYEAQ. This CDR3 contains 14 residues. CDR3 nucleotides: TGTGCCAGCAGCTTAGTCGGGGCAGGGAATGAGCAGTTCTTC. Its protein product is CASSLVGAGNEQFF.

The rearrangement links TRBV6-1 to TRBJ2-3; D unclear. Germline V gives CDR1 MNHNS, CDR2 SASEGT. Trimming pared 8 bases from V and 1 base from J, leaving 10 bases between. The CDR3 is 13 residues long. The CDR3 region has the DNA TGTGCCAGCCTCGCCGAGGGCACAGATACGCAGTATTTT. Translated: CASLAEGTDTQYF.

This clonotype is classed as medium-sized. The genes are TRBV11-3 and TRBJ2-1; 11 bases align to TRBD2. Germline CDR1 and CDR2: SGHNT and YENEEA. This CDR3 region has 15 residues. V gave up 5 bases and J gave up 6 bases; unmatched junction bases: 6. CDR3 sequence reads: CASSNLAGGCNEQFF. CDR3 DNA sequence: TGTGCCAGCAGCAACCTAGCGGGAGGCTGCAATGAGCAGTTCTTC.

This clonotype was seen a few times. The genes are TRBV7-2 and TRBJ2-3, with 10 nucleotides matching TRBD2. Per the germline V gene, CDR1 is SGHTA and CDR2 is FQGNSA. The CDR3 runs 15 residues. V lost 2 bases to trimming and J lost 9 bases; unmatched junction nucleotides: 8. In nucleotides, the CDR3 is TGTGCCAGCAGCTTACTAGCGGGGGCCACAGGGACGCAGTATTTT. Translated, it gives CASSLLAGATGTQYF.

This sequence joins TRBV5-5 and TRBJ2-1; TRBD1 agrees at 8 bases. The DNA end is a closer match to TRBJ2-7, so the J assignment may be wrong. CDR3 length: 16 amino acids. Germline values: CDR1 SGHKS, CDR2 YYEKEE (reference sequence). As DNA, the CDR3 is TGTGCCAGCAGCTTTTTCATTCGGACAGGGCCCGTCGAGCAGTACTTC. This sequence encodes CASSFFIRTGPVEQYF.

The rearrangement joins TRBV6-5 to TRBJ1-2; D perhaps matches TRBD1 (5 bases). With 2 bases removed from V and 7 bases from J, the gap between germline ends came to 17 bases. Germline V lookup: CDR1 MNHEY, CDR2 SVGAGI. The CDR3 runs 15 residues. The CDR3 loop is CASSYDRDSRVGYTF. The CDR3 DNA reads as TGTGCCAGCAGTTACGATCGAGACAGCCGGGTTGGCTACACCTTC.

This clonotype was counted many times. The chain employs TRBV7-2 and TRBJ2-5; 8 positions match TRBD2. This CDR3 spans 16 amino acids. The V segment lost 1 base and the J segment 5 bases; nucleotides outside the gene matches: 9. Germline loops: CDR1 SGHTA, CDR2 FQGNSA. The DNA for the CDR3 is TGTGCCAGCAGCTTAGGGCTAGCGGGCCTTGGGGAGACCCAGTACTTC. Protein: CASSLGLAGLGETQYF.

The rearrangement uses TRBV7-2 and TRBJ2-3; D unclear. The tail of the sequence fits TRBJ2-1 better, so the J call may be wrong. The V gene's germline CDR1 is SGHTA and CDR2 FQGNSA. CDR3 length equals 14 residues. CDR3 in amino acids: CASSLSGSKETQFF. The CDR3 coding sequence is TGTGCCAGCAGCTTATCGGGCAGTAAAGAGACCCAGTTCTTC.

The chain has TRBV10-1 and TRBJ2-1; 8 nucleotides align to TRBD1. Germline loops: CDR1 WNHNN, CDR2 SYGVQD (reference sequence). V gave up 8 bases and J gave up 7 bases; unmatched junction bases: 13. The CDR3 spans 15 residues. The CDR3: CASGPGTGGRNEQFF. The CDR3 bases are TGCGCCAGCGGACCCGGGACAGGTGGGCGGAATGAGCAGTTCTTC.

A few counts support this clonotype. The chain links TRBV11-3 to TRBJ2-3, with a possible D match to TRBD2 (6 bases). The CDR3 runs to 17 residues. Trimming cost V 0 bases and J 4 bases, with 17 bases left between them. Germline loops: CDR1 SGHNT, CDR2 YENEEA. CDR3 loop: CASSLDGSIVKADTQYF. CDR3 bases: TGTGCCAGCAGCTTAGACGGGAGTATTGTTAAGGCAGATACGCAGTATTTT.

This clonotype was detected a few times. The chain joins TRBV7-9 to TRBJ2-1; the match to TRBD2 covers 8 bases. The CDR3 has 15 residues. Germline V gene data show CDR1 as SEHNR and CDR2 as FQNEAQ (reference sequence). The trim removed 5 bases at V and 4 bases at J, leaving 7 bases unmatched. The CDR3: CASSAGGTRYNEQFF. The CDR3 bases are TGTGCCAGCAGCGCAGGCGGGACTAGATACAATGAGCAGTTCTTC.

This clonotype occurred a few times. The chain is built from TRBV7-9 and TRBJ2-6; 8 bases are a match to TRBD1. J gave up 0 bases and V 4 bases, and 5 bases lay outside the gene matches. Germline-derived CDR1 and CDR2 are SEHNR and FQNEAQ (reference sequence). The CDR3 runs to 17 residues. This CDR3 reads CASSSGTGVSGANVLTF. CDR3 DNA sequence: TGTGCCAGCAGCTCCGGGACAGGAGTCTCTGGGGCCAACGTCCTGACTTTC. Together with reference TRBV7-9 and TRBJ2-6, the CDR3 gives the full variable domain: DTGVSQNPRHKITKRGQNVTFRCDPISEHNRLYWYRQTLGQGPEFLTYFQNEAQLEKSRLLSDRFSAERPKGSFSTLEIQRTEQGDSAMYLCASSSGTGVSGANVLTFGAGSRLTVL.